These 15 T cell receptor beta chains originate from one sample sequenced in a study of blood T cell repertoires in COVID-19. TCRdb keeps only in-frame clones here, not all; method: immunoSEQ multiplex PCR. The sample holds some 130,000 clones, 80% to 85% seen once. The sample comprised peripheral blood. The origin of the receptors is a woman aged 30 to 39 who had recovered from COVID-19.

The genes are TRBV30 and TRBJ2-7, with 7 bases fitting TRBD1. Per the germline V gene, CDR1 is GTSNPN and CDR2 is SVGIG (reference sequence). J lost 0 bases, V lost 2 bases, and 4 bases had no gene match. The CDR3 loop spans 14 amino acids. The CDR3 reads CAWSRTGNSYEQYF. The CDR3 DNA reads TGTGCCTGGAGTCGGACAGGCAACTCCTACGAGCAGTACTTC. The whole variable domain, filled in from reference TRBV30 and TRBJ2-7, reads SQTIHQWPATLVQPVGSPLSLECTVEGTSNPNLYWYRQAAGRGLQLLFYSVGIGQISSEVPQNLSASRPQDRQFILSSKKLLLSDSGFYLCAWSRTGNSYEQYFGPGTRLTVT.

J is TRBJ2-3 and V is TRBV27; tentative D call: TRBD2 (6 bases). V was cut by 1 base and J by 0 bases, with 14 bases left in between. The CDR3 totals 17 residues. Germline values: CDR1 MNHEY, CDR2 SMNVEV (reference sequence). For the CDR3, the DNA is TGTGCCAGCAGTTTATTGTTTAGCGGAGCTAGCACAGATACGCAGTATTTT. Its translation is CASSLLFSGASTDTQYF.

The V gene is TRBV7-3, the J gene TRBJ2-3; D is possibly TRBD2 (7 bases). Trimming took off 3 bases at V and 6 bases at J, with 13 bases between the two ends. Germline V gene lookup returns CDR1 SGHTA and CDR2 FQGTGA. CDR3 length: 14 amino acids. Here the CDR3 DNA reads TGTGCCAGCAGCTTGGTCGGGGGGCTGGATACGCAGTATTTT. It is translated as CASSLVGGLDTQYF.

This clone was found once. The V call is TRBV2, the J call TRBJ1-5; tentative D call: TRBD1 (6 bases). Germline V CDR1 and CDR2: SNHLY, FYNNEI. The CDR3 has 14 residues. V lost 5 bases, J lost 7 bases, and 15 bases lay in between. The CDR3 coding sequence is TGTGCCAGCAGTACCACAGGGTTCAACCAGCCCCAGCATTTT. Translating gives CASSTTGFNQPQHF.

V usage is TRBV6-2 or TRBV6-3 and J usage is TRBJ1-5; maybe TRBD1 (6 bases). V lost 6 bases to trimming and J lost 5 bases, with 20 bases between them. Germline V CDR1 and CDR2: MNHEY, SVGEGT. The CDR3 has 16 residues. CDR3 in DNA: TGTGCCAGCAGCAGCCGAAACAGGGTGGGAGATCAGCCCCAGCATTTT. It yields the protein CASSSRNRVGDQPQHF.

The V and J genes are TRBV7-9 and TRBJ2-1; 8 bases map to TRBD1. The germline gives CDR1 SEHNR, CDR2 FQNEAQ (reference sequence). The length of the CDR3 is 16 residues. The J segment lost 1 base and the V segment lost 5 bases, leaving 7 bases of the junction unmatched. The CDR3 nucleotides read TGTGCCAGCAGCACAAGGACAGGGAGATCCTACAATGAGCAGTTCTTC. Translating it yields CASSTRTGRSYNEQFF.

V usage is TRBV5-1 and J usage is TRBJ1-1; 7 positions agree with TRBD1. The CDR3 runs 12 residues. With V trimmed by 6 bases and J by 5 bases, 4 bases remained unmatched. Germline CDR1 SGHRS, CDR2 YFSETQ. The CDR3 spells CASTLQGTEAFF. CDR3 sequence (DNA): TGCGCCAGCACACTACAGGGGACTGAAGCTTTCTTT. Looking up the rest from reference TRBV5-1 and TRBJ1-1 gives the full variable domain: KAGVTQTPRYLIKTRGQQVTLSCSPISGHRSVSWYQQTPGQGLQFLFEYFSETQRNKGNFPGRFSGRQFSNSRSEMNVSTLELGDSALYLCASTLQGTEAFFGQGTRLTVV.

CDR3 protein: CASSVETGGAYGYTF. CDR3 DNA: TGTGCCAGCAGCGTAGAGACAGGGGGCGCCTATGGCTACACCTTC. The gene calls are TRBV9 and TRBJ1-2, with 10 bases matching TRBD1. V shed 0 bases, J shed 4 bases, and the junction held 3 bases outside the gene matches. The CDR3 has 15 amino acids. The germline V gene encodes CDR1 SGDLS and CDR2 YYNGEE.

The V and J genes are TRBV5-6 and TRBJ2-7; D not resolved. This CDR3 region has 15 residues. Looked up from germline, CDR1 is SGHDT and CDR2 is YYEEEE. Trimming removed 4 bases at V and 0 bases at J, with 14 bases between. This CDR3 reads CASSLLWPRSYEQYF. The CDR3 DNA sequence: TGTGCCAGCAGCCTTTTGTGGCCACGCTCCTACGAGCAGTACTTC.

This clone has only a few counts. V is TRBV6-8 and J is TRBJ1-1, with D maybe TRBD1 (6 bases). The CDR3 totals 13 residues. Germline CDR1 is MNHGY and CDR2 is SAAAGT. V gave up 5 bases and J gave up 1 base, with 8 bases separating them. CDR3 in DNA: TGTGCCAGCAGTGTCAGGGGGAACACTGAAGCTTTCTTT. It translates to CASSVRGNTEAFF.

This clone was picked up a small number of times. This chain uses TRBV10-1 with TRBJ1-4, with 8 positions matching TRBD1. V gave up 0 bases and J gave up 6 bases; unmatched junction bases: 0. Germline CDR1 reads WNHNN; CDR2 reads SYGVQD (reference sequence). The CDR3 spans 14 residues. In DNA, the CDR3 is TGCGCCAGCAGTGAGTCGGGACAGGATGAAAAACTGTTTTTT. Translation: CASSESGQDEKLFF.

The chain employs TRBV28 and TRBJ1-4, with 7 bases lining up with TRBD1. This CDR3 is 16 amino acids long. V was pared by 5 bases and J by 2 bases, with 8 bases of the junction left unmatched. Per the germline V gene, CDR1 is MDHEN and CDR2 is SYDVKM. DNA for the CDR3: TGTGCCAGCAGTCCCCCGCGGGACAGTACTAATGAAAAACTGTTTTTT. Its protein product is CASSPPRDSTNEKLFF.

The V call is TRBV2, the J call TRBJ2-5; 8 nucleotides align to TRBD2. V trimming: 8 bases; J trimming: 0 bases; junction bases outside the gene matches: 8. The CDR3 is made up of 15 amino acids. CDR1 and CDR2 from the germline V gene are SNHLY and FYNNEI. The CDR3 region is CASRAGRAYQETQYF. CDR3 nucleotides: TGTGCCAGCCGCGCCGGGAGGGCGTACCAAGAGACCCAGTACTTC. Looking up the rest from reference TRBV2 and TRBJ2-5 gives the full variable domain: EPEVTQTPSHQVTQMGQEVILRCVPISNHLYFYWYRQILGQKVEFLVSFYNNEISEKSEIFDDQFSVERPDGSNFTLKIRSTKLEDSAMYFCASRAGRAYQETQYFGPGTRLLVL.

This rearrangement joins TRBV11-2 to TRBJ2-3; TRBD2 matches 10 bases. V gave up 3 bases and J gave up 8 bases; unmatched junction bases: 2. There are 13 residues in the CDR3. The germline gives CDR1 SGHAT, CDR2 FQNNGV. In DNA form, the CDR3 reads TGTGCCAGCAGCTTGAGCGGGAGGGCTACGCAGTATTTT. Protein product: CASSLSGRATQYF.

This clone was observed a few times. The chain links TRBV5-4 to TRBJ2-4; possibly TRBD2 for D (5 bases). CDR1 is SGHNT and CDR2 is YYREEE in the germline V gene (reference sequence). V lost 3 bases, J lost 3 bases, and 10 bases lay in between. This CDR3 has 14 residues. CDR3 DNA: TGTGCCAGCAGCTCCGCCGGACTCAAAAACATTCAGTACTTC. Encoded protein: CASSSAGLKNIQYF.